This passage covers 29 T cell receptor beta chains from one sample sequenced in a study of OX40 agonist ivuxolimab in advanced cancers. Measured with immunoSEQ multiplex PCR; TCRdb has only the in-frame clones, and not every one. The sample includes nearly 65,000 clones, about 90% of them seen just once. Specimen: CD4+ or CD8+ T cells sorted from blood, collected in a trial of the OX40 agonist ivuxolimab. Receptors originate from an adult with an advanced solid tumor such as melanoma, head and neck, liver or kidney cancer.

The chain is built from TRBV19 and TRBJ2-7, with TRBD2 identical over 7 bases. This CDR3 has 14 residues. Germline V lookup: CDR1 LNHDA, CDR2 SQIVND (reference sequence). V trimming: 6 bases; J trimming: 1 base; junction bases outside the gene matches: 6. The CDR3, as DNA: TGTGCCAGTAGCGCGGGGGTAGGGTCCTACGAGCAGTACGTC. It encodes CASSAGVGSYEQYV.

This clone was recorded once. The chain joins TRBV9 to TRBJ2-5; 14 nucleotides line up with TRBD2. V shed 4 bases and J 5 bases; nucleotides not matched to a gene: 10. The CDR3 covers 17 residues. Germline values: CDR1 SGDLS, CDR2 YYNGEE. CDR3 in DNA: TGTGCCAGCAGCCCTCTCGGACTAGCGGGGGGTCTGGAGACCCAGTACTTC. Translating it yields CASSPLGLAGGLETQYF. Based on the CDR3 plus reference TRBV9 and TRBJ2-5, the full variable domain is DSGVTQTPKHLITATGQRVTLRCSPRSGDLSVYWYQQSLDQGLQFLIQYYNGEERAKGNILERFSAQQFPDLHSELNLSSLELGDSALYFCASSPLGLAGGLETQYFGPGTRLLVL.

The chain carries TRBV18 and TRBJ2-2; D perhaps matches TRBD1 (6 bases). The CDR3 runs to 16 residues. Deletions cut 3 bases from V and 3 bases from J, with 14 bases between. Germline-derived CDR1 and CDR2 are KGHSH and LQKENI. The CDR3 is CASSPIDRHYTGELFF. Here the CDR3 DNA reads TGTGCCAGCTCACCTATCGACAGGCATTACACCGGGGAGCTGTTTTTT.

This clone was counted once. The chain is built from TRBV9 and TRBJ2-1; 8 nucleotides align to TRBD2. The CDR3 is 15 amino acids. The ends lost 4 bases at V and 4 bases at J; junction bases unmatched: 7. Germline-derived CDR1 and CDR2 are SGDLS and YYNGEE. The CDR3 region is CASSLLADRYNEQFF. Written as DNA, the CDR3 is TGTGCCAGCAGCTTACTAGCGGATAGGTACAATGAGCAGTTCTTC.

The chain uses TRBV4-3 and TRBJ1-2; the D gene is possibly TRBD1 (5 bases). This CDR3 is 15 amino acids long. Deletions cut 0 bases from V and 8 bases from J, with 16 bases between. Germline assignment: CDR1 LGHNA and CDR2 YSLEER. The CDR3 loop reads CASSQDQPGNNGYTF. DNA of the CDR3: TGCGCCAGCAGCCAAGATCAACCAGGGAATAACGGCTACACCTTC.

V gene TRBV6-5 combines with J gene TRBJ2-1; tentative D call: TRBD1 (5 bases). Germline CDR1 is MNHEY and CDR2 is SVGAGI. This CDR3 contains 15 residues. With 2 bases removed from V and 4 bases from J, the gap between germline ends came to 12 bases. The CDR3 sequence is CASSYTLTAYNEQFF. CDR3 bases: TGTGCCAGCAGTTACACACTGACAGCTTACAATGAGCAGTTCTTC.

This chain's CDR3 is CASSQRGREHGYTF. As DNA, the CDR3 is TGCGCCAGCAGCCAAAGGGGCAGGGAACACGGCTACACCTTC. This chain uses TRBV4-3 with TRBJ1-2, with TRBD1 as a possible D gene (5 bases). The V and J ends lost 2 bases and 8 bases respectively, with 15 bases between them. The length of the CDR3 is 14 residues. The germline V gene has CDR1 LGHNA and CDR2 YSLEER.

The chain combines TRBV18 with TRBJ2-5; the D gene is possibly TRBD1 (5 bases). The CDR3 spans 13 residues. V was clipped by 2 bases and J by 2 bases, with 6 bases between them. Germline-derived CDR1 and CDR2 are KGHSH and LQKENI. As DNA, the CDR3 is TGTGCCAGCTCACCAGGGGCGCAAGAGACCCAGTACTTC. Its protein product is CASSPGAQETQYF.

The chain recombines TRBV11-2 with TRBJ2-7; D might be TRBD2 (6 bases). Trimming left V 3 bases short and J 7 bases short, with 16 bases between. Germline values: CDR1 SGHAT, CDR2 FQNNGV. The CDR3 is 14 amino acids. The CDR3 region is CASSFGGTYGEQYV. CDR3 nucleotide sequence: TGTGCCAGCAGCTTTGGGGGGACCTACGGGGAGCAGTACGTC.

The rearrangement uses TRBV7-6 and TRBJ2-1; 14 bases map to TRBD2. V was pared by 1 base and J by 7 bases, with 0 bases of the junction left unmatched. CDR1 is SGHVS and CDR2 is FNYEAQ in the germline V gene. The length of the CDR3 is 15 residues. CDR3 sequence: CASSLGTSGGNEQFF. Here the CDR3 DNA reads TGTGCCAGCAGCTTAGGGACTAGCGGGGGGAATGAGCAGTTCTTC.

The chain recombines TRBV6-6 with TRBJ1-1; D gene ambiguous. V lost 8 bases and J lost 0, with 7 bases in between. Germline V gives CDR1 MNHNY, CDR2 SVGAGI (reference sequence). This CDR3 comprises 12 residues. Here the CDR3 reads CASGKMNTEAFF. In nucleotides, the CDR3 is TGTGCCAGCGGTAAGATGAACACTGAAGCTTTCTTT.

J is TRBJ2-7 and V is TRBV5-1; TRBD1 matches 10 bases. CDR3 size: 16 residues. The junction had 11 bases not matched to a gene; V was cut back by 4 bases and J by 4 bases. The V gene's germline CDR1 is SGHRS and CDR2 YFSETQ. CDR3 in amino acids: CASSILPTGGFYEQYF. The CDR3 DNA reads as TGCGCCAGCAGCATTCTCCCGACAGGGGGCTTTTACGAGCAGTACTTC.

The rearrangement links TRBV7-3 to TRBJ2-3; 10 nucleotides align to TRBD2. V gave up 2 bases and J gave up 1 base; unmatched junction bases: 0. The CDR3 is made up of 15 amino acids. Germline assignment: CDR1 SGHTA and CDR2 FQGTGA. The CDR3 reads CASSLGLAGTDTQYF. The CDR3 DNA follows: TGTGCCAGCAGCTTAGGACTAGCGGGCACAGATACGCAGTATTTT. Drawing the rest from reference TRBV7-3 and TRBJ2-3, the complete variable domain is GAGVSQTPSNKVTEKGKYVELRCDPISGHTALYWYRQSLGQGPEFLIYFQGTGAADDSGLPNDRFFAVRPEGSVSTLKIQRTERGDSAVYLCASSLGLAGTDTQYFGPGTRLTVL.

V and J are TRBV27 and TRBJ2-1; 9 bases are a match to TRBD2. In germline, CDR1 is MNHEY, CDR2 SMNVEV (reference sequence). Trimming at V came to 2 bases and at J to 2 bases, leaving 1 base not matched to a gene. CDR3 size: 15 residues. CDR3 region: CASSLAGGPYNEQFF. The CDR3 nucleotides read TGTGCCAGCAGTTTAGCGGGAGGGCCCTACAATGAGCAGTTCTTC.

The rearrangement uses TRBV5-5 and TRBJ2-7; no reliable D call. V lost 4 bases, J lost 1 base, and 6 bases lay in between. CDR1 SGHKS and CDR2 YYEKEE come from the germline V gene (reference sequence). This CDR3 contains 12 residues. The CDR3 DNA follows: TGTGCCAGCAGCACGGGTTCCTACGAGCAGTACTTC. The encoded protein is CASSTGSYEQYF.

The genes are TRBV5-4 and TRBJ1-5; unclear D gene. V gave up 0 bases and J gave up 5 bases, with 3 bases separating them. The V gene's germline CDR1 is SGHNT and CDR2 YYREEE (reference sequence). The CDR3 has 12 amino acids. CDR3 DNA: TGTGCCAGCAGCTTGGACGATCAGCCCCAGCATTTT. It yields the protein CASSLDDQPQHF.

The chain couples TRBV19 to TRBJ1-5; D uncertain. Germline V gene sequence: CDR1 LNHDA, CDR2 SQIVND (reference sequence). Between the trimmed V and J ends, which lost 6 bases and 4 bases, there was a span of 13 bases. The CDR3 totals 14 residues. CDR3 coding DNA: TGTGCCAGTAGAGGGAACGCTGGTAATCAGCCCCAGCATTTT. Translated, it gives CASRGNAGNQPQHF.

V is TRBV7-8 and J is TRBJ2-7; D is unresolved. Germline values: CDR1 SGHVS, CDR2 FQNEAQ. V lost 6 bases to trimming and J lost 4 bases, with 16 bases between them. This CDR3 comprises 14 residues. The CDR3 bases are TGTGCCAGCAGTTACACACCCTTATCATACGAGCAGTACGTC. The encoded protein is CASSYTPLSYEQYV.

The rearrangement joins TRBV5-4 to TRBJ2-7; 8 positions match TRBD2. CDR1 is SGHNT and CDR2 is YYREEE in the germline V gene (reference sequence). The CDR3 spans 16 residues. The V segment lost 2 bases and the J segment 1 base; nucleotides outside the gene matches: 8. The CDR3 is CASSFKAGVWSYEQYF. The CDR3 DNA is TGTGCCAGCAGCTTTAAAGCGGGAGTTTGGTCCTACGAGCAGTACTTC.

The chain couples TRBV4-1 to TRBJ2-3; 7 bases align to TRBD2. V was clipped by 1 base and J by 5 bases; unmatched bases: 6. Germline V gene sequence: CDR1 MGHRA, CDR2 YSYEKL. The CDR3 length is 15 residues. CDR3 in DNA: TGCGCCAGCAGCCAAGTTCCCAGCGGGGAAGATACGCAGTATTTT. This gives the protein CASSQVPSGEDTQYF.

This chain connects TRBV27 to TRBJ1-6; D is unclear. Trimming shortened V by 0 bases and J by 13 bases, and 13 bases separated the two germline ends. The CDR3 has 14 residues. CDR1 and CDR2 from the germline V gene are MNHEY and SMNVEV (reference sequence). CDR3 DNA sequence: TGTGCCAGCAGTTTATCCCAAGGCTGGATTCCCCTCCACTTT. This encodes CASSLSQGWIPLHF.

This chain links TRBV6-5 with TRBJ2-7; TRBD1 or TRBD2 may be the D gene (5 bases each). CDR3 length: 14 residues. The V gene's germline CDR1 is MNHEY and CDR2 SVGAGI. Trimming took off 6 bases at V and 2 bases at J, with 14 bases between the two ends. The CDR3 coding sequence is TGTGCCAGCAGCCCTACCGGGACCACCTACGAGCAGTACGTC. The encoded protein is CASSPTGTTYEQYV.

The V gene is TRBV4-1, the J gene TRBJ1-1, with D unresolved. Trimming shortened V by 3 bases and J by 3 bases, and 20 bases separated the two germline ends. Germline V CDR1 and CDR2: MGHRA, YSYEKL. This CDR3 region has 17 residues. CDR3 amino acids: CASSQSRHGPLHTEAFF. In DNA, the CDR3 is TGCGCCAGCAGCCAGAGTCGGCACGGCCCCCTCCACACTGAAGCTTTCTTT.

The V call is TRBV6-1, the J call TRBJ2-7; D is possibly TRBD1 (6 bases). Germline values: CDR1 MNHNS, CDR2 SASEGT. Trimming took off 5 bases at V and 2 bases at J, with 13 bases between the two ends. This CDR3 is 14 amino acids long. In nucleotides, the CDR3 is TGTGCCAGCAGTTGGGTGACAGGTACCTACGAGCAGTACTTC. Translating gives CASSWVTGTYEQYF.

The V and J genes are TRBV27 and TRBJ2-1, with D possibly being TRBD1 (6 bases). The germline V and J ends were trimmed by 2 bases and 0 bases, with 20 bases remaining between them. The CDR3 covers 19 residues. CDR1 and CDR2 from the germline V gene are MNHEY and SMNVEV (reference sequence). CDR3 region: CASSLIPVRGLLSYNEQFF. As DNA, the CDR3 is TGTGCCAGCAGTTTAATCCCGGTCAGGGGCCTACTCTCCTACAATGAGCAGTTCTTC.

The chain recombines TRBV28 with TRBJ2-3; D remains ambiguous. Trimming removed 3 bases from V and 2 bases from J, with 9 bases in between. The CDR3 covers 14 residues. Germline V gene lookup returns CDR1 MDHEN and CDR2 SYDVKM. The CDR3 region has the DNA TGTGCCAGCAGTTTCGAGATTTCCACAGATACGCAGTATTTT. It yields the protein CASSFEISTDTQYF.

This chain links TRBV6-5 with TRBJ2-1, with D possibly being TRBD2 (6 bases). Germline V CDR1 and CDR2: MNHEY, SVGAGI. The CDR3 sequence is 14 residues long. Trimming stripped 5 bases from V and 2 bases from J, with 10 bases between. In DNA, the CDR3 is TGTGCCAGCAGTCGGGACTCAGCCTACAATGAGCAGTTCTTC. It is translated as CASSRDSAYNEQFF.

With respect to this clone: One junction end does not reproduce the germline sequence, and a read error may be involved. This rearrangement joins TRBV7-7 to TRBJ2-1; 7 nucleotides agree with TRBD2. Per germline, CDR1 SSHAT and CDR2 FNYEAQ (reference sequence). This CDR3 region has 15 residues. The DNA of the CDR3 is TGTGCTAGCAGCTTAGAGGCTAGCGGTATCAATGAGCAGTTCTTC. It encodes CASSLEASGINEQFF.

The chain carries TRBV19 and TRBJ2-3; D call uncertain. This CDR3 has 15 residues. The germline V gene has CDR1 LNHDA and CDR2 SQIVND (reference sequence). The V end was cut by 4 bases, the J end by 0 bases, with 11 bases between. CDR3 loop: CASSTKWSSTDTQYF. The CDR3, as DNA: TGTGCCAGTAGTACCAAGTGGAGCAGCACAGATACGCAGTATTTT.